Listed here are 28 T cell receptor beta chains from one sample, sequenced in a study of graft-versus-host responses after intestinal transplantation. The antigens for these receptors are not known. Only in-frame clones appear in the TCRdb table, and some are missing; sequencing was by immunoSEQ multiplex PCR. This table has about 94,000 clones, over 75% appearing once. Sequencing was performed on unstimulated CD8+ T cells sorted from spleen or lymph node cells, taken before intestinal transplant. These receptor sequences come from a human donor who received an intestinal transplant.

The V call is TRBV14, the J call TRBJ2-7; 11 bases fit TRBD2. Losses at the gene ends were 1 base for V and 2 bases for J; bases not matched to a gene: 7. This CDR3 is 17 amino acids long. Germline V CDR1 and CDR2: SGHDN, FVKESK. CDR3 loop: CASSQGSGRAGAYEQYF. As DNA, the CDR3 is TGTGCCAGCAGCCAAGGTAGCGGGAGGGCCGGCGCCTACGAGCAGTACTTC. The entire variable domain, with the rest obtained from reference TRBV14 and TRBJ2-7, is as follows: EAGVTQFPSHSVIEKGQTVTLRCDPISGHDNLYWYRRVMGKEIKFLLHFVKESKQDESGMPNNRFLAERTGGTYSTLKVQPAELEDSGVYFCASSQGSGRAGAYEQYFGPGTRLTVT.

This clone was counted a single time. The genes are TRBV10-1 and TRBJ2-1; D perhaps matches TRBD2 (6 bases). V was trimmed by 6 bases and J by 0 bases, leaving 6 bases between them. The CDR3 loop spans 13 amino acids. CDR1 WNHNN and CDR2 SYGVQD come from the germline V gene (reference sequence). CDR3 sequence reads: CASSGSSYNEQFF. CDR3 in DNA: TGCGCCAGCAGCGGGAGCTCCTACAATGAGCAGTTCTTC.

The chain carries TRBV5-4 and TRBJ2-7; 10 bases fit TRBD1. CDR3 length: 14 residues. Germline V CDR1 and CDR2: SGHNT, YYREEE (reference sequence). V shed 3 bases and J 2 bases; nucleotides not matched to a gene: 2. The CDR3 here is CASSYDRGPYEQYF. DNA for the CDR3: TGTGCCAGCAGCTACGACAGGGGGCCCTACGAGCAGTACTTC.

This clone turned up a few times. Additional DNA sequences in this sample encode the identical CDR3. The CDR3 here is CASSPRQGGTYEQYF. Written as DNA, the CDR3 is TGCGCCAGCAGCCCGCGACAGGGTGGGACCTACGAGCAGTACTTC. This rearrangement joins TRBV4-1 to TRBJ2-7; 7 nucleotides agree with TRBD1. The CDR3 has 15 amino acids. The V and J ends lost 4 bases and 2 bases, in that order; junction bases with no gene match: 8. In germline, CDR1 is MGHRA, CDR2 YSYEKL.

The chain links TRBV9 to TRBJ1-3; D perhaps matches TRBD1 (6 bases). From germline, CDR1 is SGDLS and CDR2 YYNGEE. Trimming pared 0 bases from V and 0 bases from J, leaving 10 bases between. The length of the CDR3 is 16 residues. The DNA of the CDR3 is TGTGCCAGCAGCGTAGGGACAGTTTCCTCTGGAAACACCATATATTTT. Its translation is CASSVGTVSSGNTIYF.

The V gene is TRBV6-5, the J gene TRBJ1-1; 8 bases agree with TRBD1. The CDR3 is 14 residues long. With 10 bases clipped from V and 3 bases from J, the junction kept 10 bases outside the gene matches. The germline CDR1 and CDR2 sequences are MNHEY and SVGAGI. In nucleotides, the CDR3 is TGTGCCACGAACGACAGGGGCGCAGACACTGAAGCTTTCTTT. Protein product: CATNDRGADTEAFF.

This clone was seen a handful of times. The CDR3 sequence: CASSQQGNQPQHF. CDR3 coding DNA: TGTGCCAGCTCCCAACAGGGAAACCAGCCCCAGCATTTT. The V call is TRBV5-6, the J call TRBJ1-5; D might be TRBD1 (6 bases). The CDR3 length is 13 residues. Germline V CDR1 and CDR2: SGHDT, YYEEEE. The ends were cut back, 7 bases at V and 7 bases at J, with 15 bases in the middle.

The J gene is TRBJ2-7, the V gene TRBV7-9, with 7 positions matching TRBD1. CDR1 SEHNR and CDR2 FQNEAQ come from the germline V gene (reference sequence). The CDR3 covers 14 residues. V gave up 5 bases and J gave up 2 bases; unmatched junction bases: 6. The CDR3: CASSGEGAAYEQYF. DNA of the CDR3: TGTGCCAGCAGCGGAGAGGGGGCAGCCTACGAGCAGTACTTC. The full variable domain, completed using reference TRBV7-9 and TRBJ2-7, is DTGVSQNPRHKITKRGQNVTFRCDPISEHNRLYWYRQTLGQGPEFLTYFQNEAQLEKSRLLSDRFSAERPKGSFSTLEIQRTEQGDSAMYLCASSGEGAAYEQYFGPGTRLTVT.

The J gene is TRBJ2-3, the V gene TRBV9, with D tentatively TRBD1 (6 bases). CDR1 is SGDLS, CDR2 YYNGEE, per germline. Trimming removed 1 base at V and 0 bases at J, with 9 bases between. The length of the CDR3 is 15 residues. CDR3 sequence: CASSVSGASTDTQYF. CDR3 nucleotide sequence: TGTGCCAGCAGCGTATCAGGGGCTAGCACAGATACGCAGTATTTT.

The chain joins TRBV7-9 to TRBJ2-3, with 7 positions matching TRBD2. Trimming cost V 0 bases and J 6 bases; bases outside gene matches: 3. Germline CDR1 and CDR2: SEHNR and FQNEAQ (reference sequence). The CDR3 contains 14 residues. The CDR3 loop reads CASSLADGGDTQYF. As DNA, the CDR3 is TGTGCCAGCAGCTTAGCTGACGGGGGGGATACGCAGTATTTT. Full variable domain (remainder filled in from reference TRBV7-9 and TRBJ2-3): DTGVSQNPRHKITKRGQNVTFRCDPISEHNRLYWYRQTLGQGPEFLTYFQNEAQLEKSRLLSDRFSAERPKGSFSTLEIQRTEQGDSAMYLCASSLADGGDTQYFGPGTRLTVL.

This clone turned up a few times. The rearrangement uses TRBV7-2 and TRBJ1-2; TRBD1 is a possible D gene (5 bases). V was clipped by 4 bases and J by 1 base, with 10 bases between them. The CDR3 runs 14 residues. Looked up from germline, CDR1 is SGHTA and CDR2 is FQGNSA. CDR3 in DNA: TGTGCCAGCAGCTGGGGGGGGGATAACTATGGCTACACCTTC. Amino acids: CASSWGGDNYGYTF.

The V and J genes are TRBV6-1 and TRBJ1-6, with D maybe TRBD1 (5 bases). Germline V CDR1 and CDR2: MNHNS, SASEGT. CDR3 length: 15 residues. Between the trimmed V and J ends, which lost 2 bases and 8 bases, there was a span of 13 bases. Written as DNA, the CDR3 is TGTGCCAGCAGTGAATCGACAGTAATTGATTCACCCCTCCACTTT. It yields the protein CASSESTVIDSPLHF.

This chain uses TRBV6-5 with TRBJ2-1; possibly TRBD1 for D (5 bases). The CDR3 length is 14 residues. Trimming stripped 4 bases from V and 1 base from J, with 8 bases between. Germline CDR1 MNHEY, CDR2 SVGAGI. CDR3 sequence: CASSFQGSYNEQFF. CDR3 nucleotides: TGTGCCAGCAGTTTCCAGGGTTCCTACAATGAGCAGTTCTTC.

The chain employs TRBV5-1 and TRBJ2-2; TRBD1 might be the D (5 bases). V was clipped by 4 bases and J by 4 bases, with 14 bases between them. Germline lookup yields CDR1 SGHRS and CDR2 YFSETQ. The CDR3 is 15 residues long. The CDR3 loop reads CASSKTAGSTGELFF. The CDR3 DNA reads TGCGCCAGCAGCAAAACTGCAGGGTCCACCGGGGAGCTGTTTTTT.

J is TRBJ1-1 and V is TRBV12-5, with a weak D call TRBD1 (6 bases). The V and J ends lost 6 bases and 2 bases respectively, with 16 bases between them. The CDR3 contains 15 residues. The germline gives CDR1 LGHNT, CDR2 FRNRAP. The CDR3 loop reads CASGRYREENTEAFF. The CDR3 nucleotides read TGTGCTAGTGGGCGTTACAGGGAAGAAAACACTGAAGCTTTCTTT. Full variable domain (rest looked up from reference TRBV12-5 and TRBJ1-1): DARVTQTPRHKVTEMGQEVTMRCQPILGHNTVFWYRQTMMQGLELLAYFRNRAPLDDSGMPKDRFSAEMPDATLATLKIQPSEPRDSAVYFCASGRYREENTEAFFGQGTRLTVV.

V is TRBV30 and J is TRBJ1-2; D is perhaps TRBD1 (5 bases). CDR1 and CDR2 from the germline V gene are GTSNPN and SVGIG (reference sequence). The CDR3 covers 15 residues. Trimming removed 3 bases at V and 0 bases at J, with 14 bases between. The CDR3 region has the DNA TGTGCCTGGAGCCTTGTGGGGGGAGCTAACTATGGCTACACCTTC. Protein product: CAWSLVGGANYGYTF.

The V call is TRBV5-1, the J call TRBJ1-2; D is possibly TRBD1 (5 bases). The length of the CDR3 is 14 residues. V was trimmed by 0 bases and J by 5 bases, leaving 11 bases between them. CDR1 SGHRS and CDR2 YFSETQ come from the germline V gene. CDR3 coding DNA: TGCGCCAGCAGCTTGGAGCAGGGCCTATATGGCTACACCTTC. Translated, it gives CASSLEQGLYGYTF.

CDR3 region: CASSQDIDSPGELFF. The CDR3 region has the DNA TGTGCCAGCAGCCAAGACATAGACAGCCCAGGGGAGCTGTTTTTT. The rearrangement links TRBV14 to TRBJ2-2; a possible D gene is TRBD1 (5 bases). CDR3 length: 15 amino acids. CDR1 and CDR2 from the germline V gene are SGHDN and FVKESK. The ends were cut back, 0 bases at V and 8 bases at J, with 13 bases in the middle.

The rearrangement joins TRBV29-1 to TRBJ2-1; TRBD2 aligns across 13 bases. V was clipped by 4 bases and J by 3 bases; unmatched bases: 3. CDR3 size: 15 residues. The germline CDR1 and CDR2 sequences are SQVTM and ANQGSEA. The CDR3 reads CSVGGTSGIYNEQFF. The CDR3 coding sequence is TGCAGCGTTGGAGGGACTAGCGGGATCTACAATGAGCAGTTCTTC.

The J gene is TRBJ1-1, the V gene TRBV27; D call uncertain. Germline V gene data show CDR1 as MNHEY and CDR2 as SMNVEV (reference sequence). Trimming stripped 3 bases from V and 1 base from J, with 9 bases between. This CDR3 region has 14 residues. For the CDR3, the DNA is TGTGCCAGCAGTTTGGAGAGGTGGAACACTGAAGCTTTCTTT. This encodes CASSLERWNTEAFF.

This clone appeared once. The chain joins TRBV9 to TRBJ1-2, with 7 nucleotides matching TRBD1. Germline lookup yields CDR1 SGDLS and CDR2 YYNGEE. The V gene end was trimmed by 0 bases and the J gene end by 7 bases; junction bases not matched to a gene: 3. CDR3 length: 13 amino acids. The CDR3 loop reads CASSVGGQSGYTF. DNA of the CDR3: TGTGCCAGCAGCGTAGGGGGACAGTCTGGCTACACCTTC.

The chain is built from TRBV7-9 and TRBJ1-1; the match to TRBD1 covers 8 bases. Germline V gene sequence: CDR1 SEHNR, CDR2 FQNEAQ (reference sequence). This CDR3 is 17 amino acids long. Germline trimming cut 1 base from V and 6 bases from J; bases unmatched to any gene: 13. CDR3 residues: CASSLDRMWQGAPEAFF. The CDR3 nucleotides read TGTGCCAGCAGCTTAGATCGTATGTGGCAGGGGGCCCCTGAAGCTTTCTTT.

The CDR3: CASWGLGSYEQYF. The CDR3 coding sequence is TGTGCCTCCTGGGGACTAGGCTCCTACGAGCAGTACTTC. This sequence joins TRBV6-1 and TRBJ2-7; TRBD2 agrees at 8 bases. After removal of 11 bases from V and 0 bases from J, the junction contained 6 bases not matched to a gene. Germline V lookup: CDR1 MNHNS, CDR2 SASEGT. The CDR3 runs to 13 residues.

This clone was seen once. CDR3 sequence: CASSAGTVRGDTQYF. In nucleotides, the CDR3 is TGTGCCAGCAGTGCGGGGACAGTTAGGGGAGATACGCAGTATTTT. V and J are TRBV6-1 and TRBJ2-3; 7 bases map to TRBD1. Trimming removed 4 bases from V and 5 bases from J; junction bases left unmatched: 9. Looked up from germline, CDR1 is MNHNS and CDR2 is SASEGT. CDR3 length: 15 amino acids.

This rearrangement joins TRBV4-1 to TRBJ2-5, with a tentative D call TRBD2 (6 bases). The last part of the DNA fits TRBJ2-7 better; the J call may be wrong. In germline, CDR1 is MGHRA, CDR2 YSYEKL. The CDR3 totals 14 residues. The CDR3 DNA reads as TGCGCCAGCAGCCAAGTCTCGGGGGTGTACGAGCAGTACTTC. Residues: CASSQVSGVYEQYF.

This CDR3 reads CASSTGFHEQYF. Here the CDR3 DNA reads TGTGCCAGCTCTACAGGGTTCCACGAGCAGTACTTC. V usage is TRBV27 and J usage is TRBJ2-7; weak D call: TRBD1 (6 bases). Looked up from germline, CDR1 is MNHEY and CDR2 is SMNVEV (reference sequence). There are 12 residues in the CDR3. The ends were cut back, 8 bases at V and 5 bases at J, with 13 bases in the middle.

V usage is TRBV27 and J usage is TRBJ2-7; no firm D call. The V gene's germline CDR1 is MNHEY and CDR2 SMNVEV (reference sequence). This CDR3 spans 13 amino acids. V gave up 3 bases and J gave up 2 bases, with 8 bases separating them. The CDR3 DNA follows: TGTGCCAGCAGTTTCCGTGCGACCTACGAGCAGTACTTC. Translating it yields CASSFRATYEQYF.

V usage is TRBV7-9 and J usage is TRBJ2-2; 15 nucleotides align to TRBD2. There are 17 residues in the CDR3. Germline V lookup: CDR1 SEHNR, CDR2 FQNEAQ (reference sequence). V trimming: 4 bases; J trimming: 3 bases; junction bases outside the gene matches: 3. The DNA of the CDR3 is TGTGCCAGCAGCTCAAGGACTAGCGGGAGGGACACCGGGGAGCTGTTTTTT. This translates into CASSSRTSGRDTGELFF. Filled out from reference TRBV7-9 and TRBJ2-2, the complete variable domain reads DTGVSQNPRHKITKRGQNVTFRCDPISEHNRLYWYRQTLGQGPEFLTYFQNEAQLEKSRLLSDRFSAERPKGSFSTLEIQRTEQGDSAMYLCASSSRTSGRDTGELFFGEGSRLTVL.